Many counts were recorded for the clone carrying this TCR beta chain. The junction does not match germline at one end; this may be a read error. The sample originates from a study of Graves' ophthalmopathy and Graves' hyperthyroidism. This CDR3 contains 15 residues. Germline CDR1 SGHDN, CDR2 FVKESK. Scientists amplified the TCR beta CDR3 regions from RNA transcripts. RT-PCR in the first round used HTBI primers; a second-round multiplex PCR followed. TCRdb independently ran MiXCR on the multiplex PCR reads; one entry per CDR3 protein. This sample has around 670,000 distinct CDR3 sequences, with 35% to 50% found just once. Fresh peripheral blood, about 10 ml, was the PBMC source.

The chain joins TRBV14 to TRBJ1-1; D gene unclear. The sequence was obtained from an adult man with Graves' ophthalmopathy. Sequencing was carried out using peripheral blood. CDR3 in amino acids: CASSPSRGWATQAFF. For the CDR3, the DNA is TGTGCCAGCAGCCCGTCACGCGGATGGGCCACTCAAGCTTTCTTT.